The 14 T cell receptor beta chains listed next were all sequenced from one sample in a study of blood T cell repertoires in COVID-19. Method: immunoSEQ multiplex PCR; TCRdb's copy keeps in-frame clones and lacks some. This repertoire shows 140,000 to 150,000 clones, under 90% found once; its top ten account for over 35%. The sequencing sample was made of peripheral blood. The receptor set was obtained from a human donor in a cohort sampled during active COVID-19.

This chain connects TRBV29-1 to TRBJ1-2; D uncertain. V was trimmed by 7 bases and J by 4 bases, leaving 16 bases between them. Germline lookup yields CDR1 SQVTM and CDR2 ANQGSEA. The CDR3 loop spans 13 amino acids. CDR3 sequence: CSAPIGVGYGYTF. CDR3 nucleotide sequence: TGCAGCGCCCCTATCGGGGTCGGCTATGGCTACACCTTC.

V is TRBV13 and J is TRBJ2-1; 7 nucleotides agree with TRBD2. J was trimmed by 5 bases and V by 5 bases; bases with no gene match: 15. Germline CDR1 and CDR2: PRHDT and FYEKMQ (reference sequence). The CDR3 is made up of 17 amino acids. DNA for the CDR3: TGTGCCAGCAGCCCCCGCCTGCGGGAGAGATCCCACAATGAGCAGTTCTTC. Its translation: CASSPRLRERSHNEQFF.

V gene TRBV28 combines with J gene TRBJ1-4; D may be TRBD1 (5 bases). The length of the CDR3 is 13 residues. CDR1 and CDR2 (germline): MDHEN, SYDVKM. Deletions cut 10 bases from V and 8 bases from J, with 17 bases between. CDR3 nucleotides: TGTGCCACGGGGGAAGTTCTTCGGGAAAAACTGTTTTTT. Translated: CATGEVLREKLFF.

Comment on this clone: One end of the junction does not line up with germline, which may come from a read error. The chain employs TRBV7-7 and TRBJ1-5; TRBD1 matches at 11 bases. In germline, CDR1 is SSHAT, CDR2 FNYEAQ (reference sequence). The CDR3 extends over 15 amino acids. In nucleotides, the CDR3 is TGTGCTAGCAGCAGGGGACAGGGGGATTATCAGCCCCAGCATTTT. It encodes CASSRGQGDYQPQHF.

The chain couples TRBV19 to TRBJ1-2, with D possibly being TRBD1 (6 bases). The CDR3 length is 13 residues. CDR1 LNHDA and CDR2 SQIVND come from the germline V gene (reference sequence). Trimming cost V 7 bases and J 4 bases, with 13 bases left between them. The CDR3 region has the DNA TGTGCCAGTAAGGAAGGGACACGCTATGGCTACACCTTC. Its translation: CASKEGTRYGYTF.

The J gene is TRBJ1-4, the V gene TRBV5-5, with 8 positions matching TRBD1. The germline V gene encodes CDR1 SGHKS and CDR2 YYEKEE (reference sequence). This CDR3 has 15 amino acids. The ends lost 3 bases at V and 5 bases at J; junction bases unmatched: 6. The CDR3 sequence is CASSSGDRPNEKLFF. CDR3 DNA: TGTGCCAGCAGCTCGGGGGACAGGCCGAATGAAAAACTGTTTTTT.

A few counts support this clone. The rearrangement links TRBV10-2 to TRBJ2-2; tentative D call: TRBD2 (5 bases). Per germline, CDR1 WSHSY and CDR2 SAAADI. The CDR3 has 16 amino acids. V lost 7 bases and J lost 3, with 18 bases in between. CDR3 region: CASKIGRERHTGELFF. The CDR3 DNA sequence: TGCGCCAGCAAGATTGGACGGGAAAGGCACACCGGGGAGCTGTTTTTT.

The rearrangement links TRBV7-3 to TRBJ1-6, with D unresolved. V dropped 4 bases and J dropped 5 bases, with 6 bases sitting between them. The CDR3 contains 13 residues. The germline V gene has CDR1 SGHTA and CDR2 FQGTGA. CDR3 in amino acids: CASSSLHNSPLHF. The CDR3 nucleotides are TGTGCCAGCAGCTCCCTCCATAATTCACCCCTCCACTTT.

V is TRBV30 and J is TRBJ1-4, with D hard to call. The length of the CDR3 is 13 residues. Germline CDR1 GTSNPN, CDR2 SVGIG (reference sequence). Trimming took 0 bases from V and 8 from J, leaving 10 bases between them. CDR3 coding DNA: TGTGCCTGGAGTGTGGGGAGGCGAGAAAAACTGTTTTTT. It specifies CAWSVGRREKLFF.

J is TRBJ1-2 and V is TRBV6-2 or TRBV6-3; no firm D call. The CDR3 contains 13 residues. Looked up from germline, CDR1 is MNHEY and CDR2 is SVGEGT. Trimming left V 5 bases short and J 10 bases short, with 17 bases between. The CDR3 DNA reads TGTGCCAGCAGTGAGAAGATAGTCCGAGACTACACCTTC. Residues: CASSEKIVRDYTF.

V is TRBV7-2 and J is TRBJ1-1; D is unclear. Germline values: CDR1 SGHTA, CDR2 FQGNSA. Trimming took 5 bases from V and 0 from J, leaving 10 bases between them. The CDR3 spans 14 residues. The CDR3 loop is CASSPIAMNTEAFF. CDR3 coding DNA: TGTGCCAGCAGCCCGATAGCTATGAACACTGAAGCTTTCTTT. Using reference TRBV7-2 and TRBJ1-1 for the parts outside the CDR3, the full variable domain is GAGVSQSPSNKVTEKGKDVELRCDPISGHTALYWYRQSLGQGLEFLIYFQGNSAPDKSGLPSDRFSAERTGGSVSTLTIQRTQQEDSAVYLCASSPIAMNTEAFFGQGTRLTVV.

This clone came up once. The chain joins TRBV6-1 to TRBJ1-1; D perhaps matches TRBD1 (6 bases). This CDR3 is 14 amino acids long. CDR1 and CDR2 from the germline V gene are MNHNS and SASEGT. The germline V and J ends were trimmed by 7 bases and 2 bases, with 14 bases remaining between them. CDR3 loop: CASMNGDINTEAFF. CDR3 DNA sequence: TGTGCCAGCATGAACGGGGACATAAACACTGAAGCTTTCTTT.

This clone was counted only a few times. The chain combines TRBV19 with TRBJ2-2; the D gene is possibly TRBD1 (5 bases). V was pared by 3 bases and J by 4 bases, with 9 bases between. Germline V gene sequence: CDR1 LNHDA, CDR2 SQIVND (reference sequence). The CDR3 length is 14 residues. The CDR3 nucleotides are TGTGCCAGTAGTATTAGACAGCCCACCGGGGAGCTGTTTTTT. Residues: CASSIRQPTGELFF.

J is TRBJ1-2 and V is TRBV6-1; D not resolved. CDR3 length: 15 amino acids. Trimming removed 1 base from V and 8 bases from J, with 17 bases in between. The germline V gene encodes CDR1 MNHNS and CDR2 SASEGT. This CDR3 reads CASSEELAIAGGYTF. DNA for the CDR3: TGTGCCAGCAGTGAAGAATTGGCGATAGCGGGAGGCTACACCTTC.